One sample yielded the 5 T cell receptor beta chains listed below, sequenced in a study of cytomegalovirus exposure and HLA in healthy donors. The primer mix had 60 Vbeta and 13 Jbeta primers. The repertoire was sequenced with immunoSEQ multiplex PCR; TCRdb's copy has only in-frame clones and lacks some. Here the sample spans around 110,000 clones, 8.5% to 10% being singletons. The sample taken for sequencing was PBMCs. The receptors derive from a man in his thirties or forties in good health and CMV-seronegative.

The chain recombines TRBV30 with TRBJ2-2; D is ambiguous. V lost 4 bases, J lost 2 bases, and 8 bases lay in between. CDR1 is GTSNPN and CDR2 is SVGIG in the germline V gene (reference sequence). This CDR3 has 13 residues. The CDR3 DNA reads TGTGCCTGGATACGCGGTAACACCGGGGAGCTGTTTTTT. It encodes CAWIRGNTGELFF.

V is TRBV5-1 and J is TRBJ1-1, with D uncertain. Per germline, CDR1 SGHRS and CDR2 YFSETQ. Trimming shortened V by 2 bases and J by 1 base, and 9 bases separated the two germline ends. The CDR3 consists of 14 residues. The CDR3 DNA is TGCGCCAGCAGCTTCATAAGAGGGAACACTGAAGCTTTCTTT. Protein sequence: CASSFIRGNTEAFF.

A word on this clone: Other DNA sequences of this sample code for an identical CDR3. V usage is TRBV9 and J usage is TRBJ2-3, with D tentatively TRBD2 (5 bases). Between the trimmed V and J ends, which lost 4 bases and 8 bases, there was a span of 11 bases. Germline loops: CDR1 SGDLS, CDR2 YYNGEE. The CDR3 covers 12 residues. The CDR3 is CASSPRGGTQYF. In DNA form, the CDR3 reads TGTGCCAGCAGCCCCCGAGGAGGTACGCAGTATTTT.

The rearrangement links TRBV4-1 to TRBJ2-5; TRBD1 agrees at 7 bases. The V gene end was trimmed by 2 bases and the J gene end by 3 bases; junction bases not matched to a gene: 6. The CDR3 covers 15 residues. Germline V gene sequence: CDR1 MGHRA, CDR2 YSYEKL. The CDR3 sequence is CASSQYRDSEETQYF. The CDR3 DNA follows: TGCGCCAGCAGCCAATACCGGGACAGCGAAGAGACCCAGTACTTC.

V gene TRBV30 combines with J gene TRBJ2-7; 9 nucleotides align to TRBD1. From germline, CDR1 is GTSNPN and CDR2 SVGIG (reference sequence). With V trimmed by 4 bases and J by 6 bases, 1 base remained unmatched. The CDR3 spans 11 residues. The DNA for the CDR3 is TGTGCCTGGACGACAGGGGGCGAGCAGTACTTC. As protein: CAWTTGGEQYF.